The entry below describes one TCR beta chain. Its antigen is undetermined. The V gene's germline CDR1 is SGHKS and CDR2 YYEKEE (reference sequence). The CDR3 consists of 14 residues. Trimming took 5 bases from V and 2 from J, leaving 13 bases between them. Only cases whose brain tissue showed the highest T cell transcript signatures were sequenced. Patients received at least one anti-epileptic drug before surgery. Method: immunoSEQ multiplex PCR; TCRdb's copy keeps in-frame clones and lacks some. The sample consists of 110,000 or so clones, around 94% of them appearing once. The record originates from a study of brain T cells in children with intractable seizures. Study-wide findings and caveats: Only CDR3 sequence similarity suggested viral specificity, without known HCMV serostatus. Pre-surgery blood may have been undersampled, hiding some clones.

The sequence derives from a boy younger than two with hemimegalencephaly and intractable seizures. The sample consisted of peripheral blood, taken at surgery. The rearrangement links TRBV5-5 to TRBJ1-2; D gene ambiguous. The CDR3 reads CASRHDTLNYGYTF. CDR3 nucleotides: TGTGCCAGCAGACACGACACATTAAACTATGGCTACACCTTC.